These T cell receptor beta chains were read from a single sample in a study of identifying expanded T cells in peripheral blood. Profiling relied on immunoSEQ multiplex PCR, and the TCRdb table lists in-frame clones only, not all of them. Among about 82,000 clones listed, 80% to 90% were seen once. Sample: blood. The receptors come from a person aged 18-70 years in good health. Both conserved end residues are part of each CDR3. The D gene is left open where the match is weak. The size of a clone is reported for some rows only, either as once, few or many, or as a class for expanded clones.

-	TRBV11-2	TRBD1	TRBJ1-1	CASSLGPDRTNTEAFF	TGTGCCAGCAGCTTAGGACCGGACAGGACTAACACTGAAGCTTTCTTT
-	TRBV7-9	-	TRBJ2-1	CASSLGGLYNEQFF	TGTGCCAGCAGCTTAGGGGGGCTCTACAATGAGCAGTTCTTC
once	TRBV7-2	-	TRBJ1-5	CASSRGGYSNQPQHF	TGTGCCAGCAGCCGAGGGGGGTATAGCAATCAGCCCCAGCATTTT
-	TRBV5-6	-	TRBJ1-1	CASSATGTQAFF	TGTGCCAGCAGCGCAACCGGGACACAAGCTTTCTTT
-	TRBV13	-	TRBJ2-7	CASSLEGGYEQYF	TGTGCCAGCAGCTTAGAGGGGGGCTACGAGCAGTACTTC
once	TRBV10-1	TRBD1	TRBJ2-7	CASRETGARSYEQYF	TGCGCCAGCAGAGAAACAGGGGCGCGGTCCTACGAGCAGTACTTC
-	TRBV18	TRBD1	TRBJ1-1	CASSPPAGGSHTEAFF	TGTGCCAGCTCACCCCCTGCAGGGGGCTCCCACACTGAAGCTTTCTTT
-	TRBV7-8	-	TRBJ2-7	CATHGTTYEQYF	TGTGCCACCCACGGTACTACCTACGAGCAGTACTTC
-	TRBV19	TRBD1	TRBJ1-1	CASETGGWGNTEAFF	TGTGCCAGCGAAACAGGGGGCTGGGGAAACACTGAAGCTTTCTTT
-	TRBV7-2	-	TRBJ2-3	CASSFGGDTQYF	TGTGCCAGCAGCTTTGGGGGAGATACGCAGTATTTT
-	TRBV15	-	TRBJ2-2	CATRTGGNTGELFF	TGTGCCACCAGGACGGGGGGCAACACCGGGGAGCTGTTTTTT
-	TRBV14	TRBD1	TRBJ1-2	CASSRQGGYGYTF	TGTGCCAGCAGTCGACAGGGGGGCTATGGCTACACCTTC
-	TRBV13	-	TRBJ2-3	CASSLTVYTQYF	TGTGCCAGCAGCTTAACCGTATATACGCAGTATTTT
-	TRBV5-8	TRBD1	TRBJ2-1	CASSWGKGQGYNEQFF	TGTGCCAGCAGCTGGGGAAAGGGACAGGGGTACAATGAGCAGTTCTTC
-	TRBV10-2	-	TRBJ1-6	CASSDDGGNSPLHF	TGCGCCAGCAGTGACGACGGGGGAAATTCACCCCTCCACTTT
-	TRBV6-6	-	TRBJ1-1	CASSYVSADTEAFF	TGTGCCAGCAGTTACGTATCGGCGGACACTGAAGCTTTCTTT
-	TRBV18	-	TRBJ1-1	CASSPQGGNTEAFF	TGTGCCAGCTCACCACAGGGAGGGAACACTGAAGCTTTCTTT
-	TRBV2	-	TRBJ1-5	CASSDVDQPQHF	TGTGCCAGCAGTGACGTGGATCAGCCCCAGCATTTT
-	TRBV4-2	-	TRBJ1-2	CASSPPGHRADYGYTF	TGTGCCAGCAGCCCCCCAGGTCACAGGGCCGATTATGGCTACACCTTC
-	TRBV7-2	TRBD1	TRBJ1-2	CASSLTGGGKGYTF	TGTGCCAGCAGCCTGACAGGGGGCGGAAAGGGCTACACCTTC
-	TRBV6-6	TRBD2	TRBJ2-1	CASSDSTSGSNEQFF	TGTGCCAGCAGTGACTCGACTAGCGGGAGCAATGAGCAGTTCTTC
-	TRBV4-2	-	TRBJ2-7	CASSQDRRGPQEYEQYF	TGTGCCAGCAGCCAAGATAGGCGGGGGCCACAAGAGTACGAGCAGTACTTC
-	TRBV7-9	-	TRBJ2-7	CASSPIPGYEQYF	TGTGCCAGCAGCCCCATCCCCGGCTACGAGCAGTACTTC
-	TRBV19	TRBD2	TRBJ2-3	CASSPGGGRTDTQYF	TGTGCCAGTAGCCCCGGGGGGGGGCGGACAGATACGCAGTATTTT
-	TRBV12-5	-	TRBJ2-7	CASGLGPSYEQYF	TGTGCTAGTGGTTTGGGCCCTTCCTACGAGCAGTACTTC
-	TRBV30	-	TRBJ1-5	CAWSGLRYQPQHF	TGTGCCTGGAGTGGCCTGAGATATCAGCCCCAGCATTTT
-	TRBV9	TRBD1	TRBJ1-2	CASSGQGYYGYTF	TGTGCCAGCAGCGGACAGGGTTACTATGGCTACACCTTC
-	TRBV5-1	-	TRBJ1-1	CASSSDGGTEAFF	TGCGCCAGCAGCTCGGACGGGGGGACTGAAGCTTTCTTT
-	TRBV15	TRBD2	TRBJ2-5	CATSRDWASGQETQYF	TGTGCCACCAGCAGAGATTGGGCTAGCGGACAAGAGACCCAGTACTTC
-	TRBV7-8	-	TRBJ1-1	CASSLVQGANTEAFF	TGTGCCAGCAGCTTAGTCCAGGGCGCGAACACTGAAGCTTTCTTT
-	TRBV1	-	TRBJ1-4	CTSSQEPPGSGEKLFF	TGCACCAGCAGCCAAGAGCCTCCGGGAAGCGGTGAAAAACTGTTTTTT
-	TRBV28	-	TRBJ1-4	CASSDRIVGGFSGF	TGTGCCAGCAGTGACCGAATCGTGGGAGGTTTTTCCGGTTTT
-	TRBV15	-	TRBJ2-1	CATSRGDGRGNEQFF	TGTGCCACCAGCAGGGGCGATGGGAGGGGGAATGAGCAGTTCTTC
-	TRBV7-2	TRBD1	TRBJ1-4	CASSAPTGGGEKLFF	TGTGCCAGCAGCGCTCCGACAGGGGGGGGTGAAAAACTGTTTTTT
-	TRBV10-3	-	TRBJ2-1	CAISKSENNEQFF	TGTGCCATCAGTAAATCGGAGAACAATGAGCAGTTCTTC
-	TRBV29-1	TRBD2	TRBJ2-7	CSGGTSSYEQYF	TGCAGCGGCGGGACTAGCTCCTACGAGCAGTACTTC
-	TRBV6-1	-	TRBJ2-1	CASSALWGGGSSYNEQFF	TGTGCCAGCAGTGCCCTCTGGGGAGGGGGGTCCTCCTACAATGAGCAGTTCTTC
-	TRBV11-3	-	TRBJ2-2	CASSLGAGELFF	TGTGCCAGCAGCTTAGGGGCCGGGGAGCTGTTTTTT